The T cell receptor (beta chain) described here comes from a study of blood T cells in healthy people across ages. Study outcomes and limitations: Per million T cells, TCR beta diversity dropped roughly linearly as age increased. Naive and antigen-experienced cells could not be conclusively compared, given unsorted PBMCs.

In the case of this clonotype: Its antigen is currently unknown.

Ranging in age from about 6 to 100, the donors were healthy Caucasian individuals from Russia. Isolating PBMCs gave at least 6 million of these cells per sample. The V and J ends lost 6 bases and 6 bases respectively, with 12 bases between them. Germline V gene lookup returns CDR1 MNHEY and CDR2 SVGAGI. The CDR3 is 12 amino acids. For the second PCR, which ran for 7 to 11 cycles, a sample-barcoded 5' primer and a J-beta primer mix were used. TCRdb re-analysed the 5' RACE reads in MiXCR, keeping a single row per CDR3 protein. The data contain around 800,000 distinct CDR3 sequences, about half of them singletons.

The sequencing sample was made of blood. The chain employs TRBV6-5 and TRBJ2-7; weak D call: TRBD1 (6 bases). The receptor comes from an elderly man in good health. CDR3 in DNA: TGTGCCAGCAGGCCAGGGGTGGGCGAGCAGTACTTC. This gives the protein CASRPGVGEQYF.